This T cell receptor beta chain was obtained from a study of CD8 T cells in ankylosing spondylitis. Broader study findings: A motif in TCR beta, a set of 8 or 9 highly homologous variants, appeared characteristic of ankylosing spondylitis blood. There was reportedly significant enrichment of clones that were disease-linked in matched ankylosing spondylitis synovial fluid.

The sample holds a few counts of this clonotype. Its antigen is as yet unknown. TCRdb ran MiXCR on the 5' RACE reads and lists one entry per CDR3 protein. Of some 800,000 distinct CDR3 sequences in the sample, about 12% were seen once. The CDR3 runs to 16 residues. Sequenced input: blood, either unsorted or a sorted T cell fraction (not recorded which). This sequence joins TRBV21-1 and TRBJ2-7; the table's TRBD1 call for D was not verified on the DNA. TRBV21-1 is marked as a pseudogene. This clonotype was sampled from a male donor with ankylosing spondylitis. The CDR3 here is CASTNGWRDQDYEQYF. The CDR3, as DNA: TGTGCCAGCACCAACGGATGGCGGGATCAGGACTACGAGCAGTACTTC.